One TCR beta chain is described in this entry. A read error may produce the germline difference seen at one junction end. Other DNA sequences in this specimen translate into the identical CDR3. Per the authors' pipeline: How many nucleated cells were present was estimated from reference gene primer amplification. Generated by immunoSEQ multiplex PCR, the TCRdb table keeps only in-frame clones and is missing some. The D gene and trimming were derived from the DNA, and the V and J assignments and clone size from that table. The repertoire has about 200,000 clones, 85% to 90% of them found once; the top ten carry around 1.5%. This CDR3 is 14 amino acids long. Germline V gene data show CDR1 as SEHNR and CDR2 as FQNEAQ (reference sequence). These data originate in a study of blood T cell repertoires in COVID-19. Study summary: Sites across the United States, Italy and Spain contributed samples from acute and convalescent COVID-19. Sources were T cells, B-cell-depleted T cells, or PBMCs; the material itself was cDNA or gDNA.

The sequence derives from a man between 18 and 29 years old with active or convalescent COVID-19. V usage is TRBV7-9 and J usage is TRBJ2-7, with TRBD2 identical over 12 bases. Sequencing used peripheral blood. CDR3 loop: CASSLAGGPYEQYF. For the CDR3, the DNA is TGTGCCAGCAGCCTAGCGGGAGGGCCGTACGAGCAGTACTTC.